Following are 16 T cell receptor beta chains from one sample sequenced in a study of T cells in Graves' hyperthyroidism and ophthalmopathy. Amplification yielded TCR beta CDR3 regions, with RNA transcripts as the source. First-round RT-PCR with HTBI primers amplified the TCR CDR3 region. TCRdb re-derived calls from the multiplex PCR reads in MiXCR, one entry per CDR3 protein. The sample consists of 600,000 to 650,000 distinct CDR3 sequences, less than 25% of them appearing once. Input material: blood. The source of these receptors is a man aged 25 to 40 with Graves' ophthalmopathy.

This clonotype was recorded at least ten times. The chain combines TRBV2 with TRBJ1-1; D is uncertain. Trimming took 6 bases from V and 0 from J, leaving 14 bases between them. The germline V gene encodes CDR1 SNHLY and CDR2 FYNNEI. The CDR3 length is 15 residues. As DNA, the CDR3 is TGTGCCAGCAGCAACAAGGTAACCATGAACACTGAAGCTTTCTTT. Amino acids: CASSNKVTMNTEAFF.

The CDR3 reads CASSSRTGWLGQETQYF. Written as DNA, the CDR3 is TGTGCCAGCAGTTCCCGGACAGGGTGGTTAGGGCAAGAGACCCAGTACTTC. This chain uses TRBV27 with TRBJ2-5; 8 nucleotides line up with TRBD1. The J segment lost 2 bases and the V segment lost 4 bases, leaving 12 bases of the junction unmatched. The CDR3 runs 17 residues. CDR1 is MNHEY and CDR2 is SMNVEV in the germline V gene (reference sequence).

V gene TRBV6-1 combines with J gene TRBJ2-3; 7 bases match TRBD1. V lost 6 bases to trimming and J lost 6 bases; unmatched junction nucleotides: 12. The CDR3 covers 15 residues. In germline, CDR1 is MNHNS, CDR2 SASEGT. This CDR3 is CASSGQAADSDTQYF. CDR3 sequence (DNA): TGTGCCAGCAGCGGACAGGCCGCGGACTCCGATACGCAGTATTTT.

The V gene is TRBV20-1, the J gene TRBJ2-2; TRBD1 might be the D (5 bases). CDR3 length: 14 amino acids. The V end was cut by 4 bases, the J end by 5 bases, with 14 bases between. Germline loops: CDR1 DFQATT, CDR2 SNEGSKA (reference sequence). The CDR3 reads CSAKPAQGTGELFF. Written as DNA, the CDR3 is TGCAGTGCTAAACCAGCGCAGGGAACCGGGGAGCTGTTTTTT.

This clonotype was counted many times. The chain combines TRBV28 with TRBJ1-5; a possible D gene is TRBD1 (6 bases). This CDR3 comprises 15 residues. The V and J ends lost 6 bases and 4 bases respectively, with 16 bases between them. Germline CDR1 reads MDHEN; CDR2 reads SYDVKM. CDR3 nucleotide sequence: TGTGCCAGCAGCCCGACAGGCAATAGGAATCAGCCCCAGCATTTT. Protein product: CASSPTGNRNQPQHF.

This clonotype has at least ten counts. V gene TRBV28 combines with J gene TRBJ2-7; the D gene could be TRBD1 or TRBD2 (5 bases each). Trimming shortened V by 7 bases and J by 3 bases, and 16 bases separated the two germline ends. Germline V lookup: CDR1 MDHEN, CDR2 SYDVKM. This CDR3 has 14 residues. The CDR3 is CASTGDGGYYEQYF. CDR3 DNA: TGTGCCAGCACCGGGGACGGAGGTTACTACGAGCAGTACTTC. The full variable domain, rest sourced from reference TRBV28 and TRBJ2-7, is DVKVTQSSRYLVKRTGEKVFLECVQDMDHENMFWYRQDPGLGLRLIYFSYDVKMKEKGDIPEGYSVSREKKERFSLILESASTNQTSMYLCASTGDGGYYEQYFGPGTRLTVT.

This clonotype was seen at least ten times. This chain links TRBV20-1 with TRBJ1-5; D gene ambiguous. The V gene lost 0 bases and the J gene lost 9 bases, with 18 bases spanning the gap. The CDR3 runs 15 residues. Germline assignment: CDR1 DFQATT and CDR2 SNEGSKA (reference sequence). CDR3 sequence reads: CSARDNGGGRRPQHF. CDR3 nucleotides: TGCAGTGCTAGAGATAATGGAGGAGGGCGCCGGCCCCAGCATTTT.

This clonotype has a single count. A much larger clone lies one base from this, so it may be a read error. The chain joins TRBV7-2 to TRBJ1-6, with D maybe TRBD1 (5 bases). The CDR3 has 15 amino acids. Germline assignment: CDR1 SGHTA and CDR2 FQGNSA. V lost 1 base and J 10 bases, leaving 14 bases between the germline ends. The CDR3 region is CASSLGGAGRSPLHF. The DNA of the CDR3 is TGTGCCAGCAGCTTAGGCGGGGCAGGGCGGTCACCCCTCCACTTT.

This chain uses TRBV29-1 with TRBJ2-7; 7 positions match TRBD1. The CDR3 spans 14 residues. Trimming cost V 2 bases and J 1 base; bases outside gene matches: 5. The germline gives CDR1 SQVTM, CDR2 ANQGSEA. Here the CDR3 reads CSVENPGQSYEQYF. The CDR3 region has the DNA TGCAGCGTTGAAAACCCGGGACAGTCCTACGAGCAGTACTTC.

This clonotype was seen at least ten times. V and J are TRBV7-2 and TRBJ2-3, with 7 positions matching TRBD2. The CDR3 totals 16 residues. The V segment lost 0 bases and the J segment 2 bases; nucleotides outside the gene matches: 5. CDR1 and CDR2 (germline): SGHTA, FQGNSA. CDR3 sequence: CASSLAGSGLTDTQYF. The DNA of the CDR3 is TGTGCCAGCAGCTTAGCGGGTAGCGGGCTCACAGATACGCAGTATTTT.

V usage is TRBV24-1 and J usage is TRBJ2-7; 12 bases agree with TRBD2. V lost 5 bases and J lost 4; bases outside the gene matches: 8. Looked up from germline, CDR1 is KGHDR and CDR2 is SFDVKD. This CDR3 is built from 16 residues. The CDR3 is CATSGQTSGSGYEQYF. The CDR3 DNA reads as TGTGCCACCAGTGGCCAGACTAGCGGGAGCGGTTACGAGCAGTACTTC.

This chain uses TRBV14 with TRBJ1-4; D not certain. Germline assignment: CDR1 SGHDN and CDR2 FVKESK. This CDR3 contains 16 residues. Trimming took 2 bases from V and 2 from J, leaving 12 bases between them. The DNA of the CDR3 is TGTGCCAGCAGCCAATATGGAGAATCCACTAATGAAAAACTGTTTTTT. Translating gives CASSQYGESTNEKLFF. Full variable domain (rest looked up from reference TRBV14 and TRBJ1-4): EAGVTQFPSHSVIEKGQTVTLRCDPISGHDNLYWYRRVMGKEIKFLLHFVKESKQDESGMPNNRFLAERTGGTYSTLKVQPAELEDSGVYFCASSQYGESTNEKLFFGSGTQLSVL.

This chain connects TRBV12-3 or TRBV12-4 to TRBJ1-1; TRBD1 agrees at 11 bases. J was trimmed by 9 bases and V by 6 bases; bases with no gene match: 3. CDR3 size: 12 residues. CDR3 in amino acids: CASSQDRGQAFF. DNA for the CDR3: TGTGCCAGCAGCCAGGACAGGGGGCAAGCTTTCTTT.

This clonotype was seen a few times. This chain joins TRBV29-1 and TRBJ2-7; 8 bases align to TRBD1. This CDR3 has 13 residues. Losses at the gene ends were 6 bases for V and 0 bases for J; bases not matched to a gene: 4. Germline loops: CDR1 SQVTM, CDR2 ANQGSEA. Here the CDR3 reads CSVPGQDSYEQYF. The DNA for the CDR3 is TGCAGCGTGCCGGGACAGGACTCCTACGAGCAGTACTTC.

This clonotype was detected only a few times. The J gene is TRBJ1-2, the V gene TRBV6-1; the D gene is possibly TRBD1 (5 bases). V lost 6 bases to trimming and J lost 3 bases, with 11 bases between them. Germline CDR1 reads MNHNS; CDR2 reads SASEGT. The CDR3 is 13 residues long. In nucleotides, the CDR3 is TGTGCCAGCAGGTTGGCAGGGTACTATGGCTACACCTTC. Amino acids: CASRLAGYYGYTF.

There are many counts of this clonotype. V and J are TRBV7-2 and TRBJ1-1, with no clear D. CDR1 and CDR2 from the germline V gene are SGHTA and FQGNSA. Trimming pared 4 bases from V and 3 bases from J, leaving 15 bases between. This CDR3 has 15 residues. CDR3 in amino acids: CASSSPGGWDTEAFF. The CDR3 nucleotides are TGTGCCAGCAGCTCCCCAGGAGGGTGGGACACTGAAGCTTTCTTT. Together with reference TRBV7-2 and TRBJ1-1, the CDR3 gives the full variable domain: GAGVSQSPSNKVTEKGKDVELRCDPISGHTALYWYRQSLGQGLEFLIYFQGNSAPDKSGLPSDRFSAERTGGSVSTLTIQRTQQEDSAVYLCASSSPGGWDTEAFFGQGTRLTVV.